This TCR beta chain was retrieved from a study of blood T cell repertoires in COVID-19. Study details: The study drew acute and convalescent COVID-19 samples from the United States, Italy and Spain. PBMCs, B-cell-depleted T cells, or T cells provided the cDNA or gDNA that made up the material.

V was clipped by 3 bases and J by 11 bases; unmatched bases: 8. CDR3 length: 13 amino acids. In the authors' methods: Quantification of nucleated cells was approximated via reference gene primer amplification. TCRdb keeps only in-frame clones here, not all; method: immunoSEQ multiplex PCR. V, J and clone size were drawn from that table, and D and trimming were deduced from the DNA. The sample holds about 70,000 clones, around 84% seen once. Sequenced material: peripheral blood. The source of this sequence is a woman older than 75 with acute or convalescent COVID-19. The chain carries TRBV12-3 or TRBV12-4 and TRBJ2-3; 7 bases map to TRBD2. This CDR3 is CASSFDASGLQYF. The CDR3 coding sequence is TGTGCCAGCAGTTTTGATGCTAGCGGATTGCAGTATTTT.